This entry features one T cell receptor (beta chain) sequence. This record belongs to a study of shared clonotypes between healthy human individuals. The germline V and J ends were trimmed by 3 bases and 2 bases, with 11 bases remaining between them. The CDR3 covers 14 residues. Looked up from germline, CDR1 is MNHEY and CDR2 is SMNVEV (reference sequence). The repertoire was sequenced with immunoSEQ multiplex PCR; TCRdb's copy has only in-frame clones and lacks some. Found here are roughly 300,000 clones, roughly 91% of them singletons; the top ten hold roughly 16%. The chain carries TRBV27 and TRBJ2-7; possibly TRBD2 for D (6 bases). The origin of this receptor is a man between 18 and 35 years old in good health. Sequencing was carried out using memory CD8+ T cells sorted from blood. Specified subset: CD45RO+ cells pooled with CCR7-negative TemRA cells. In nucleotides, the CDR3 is TGTGCCAGCAGTTTCGGGGGAGCGGCCTACGAGCAGTACTTC. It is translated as CASSFGGAAYEQYF.